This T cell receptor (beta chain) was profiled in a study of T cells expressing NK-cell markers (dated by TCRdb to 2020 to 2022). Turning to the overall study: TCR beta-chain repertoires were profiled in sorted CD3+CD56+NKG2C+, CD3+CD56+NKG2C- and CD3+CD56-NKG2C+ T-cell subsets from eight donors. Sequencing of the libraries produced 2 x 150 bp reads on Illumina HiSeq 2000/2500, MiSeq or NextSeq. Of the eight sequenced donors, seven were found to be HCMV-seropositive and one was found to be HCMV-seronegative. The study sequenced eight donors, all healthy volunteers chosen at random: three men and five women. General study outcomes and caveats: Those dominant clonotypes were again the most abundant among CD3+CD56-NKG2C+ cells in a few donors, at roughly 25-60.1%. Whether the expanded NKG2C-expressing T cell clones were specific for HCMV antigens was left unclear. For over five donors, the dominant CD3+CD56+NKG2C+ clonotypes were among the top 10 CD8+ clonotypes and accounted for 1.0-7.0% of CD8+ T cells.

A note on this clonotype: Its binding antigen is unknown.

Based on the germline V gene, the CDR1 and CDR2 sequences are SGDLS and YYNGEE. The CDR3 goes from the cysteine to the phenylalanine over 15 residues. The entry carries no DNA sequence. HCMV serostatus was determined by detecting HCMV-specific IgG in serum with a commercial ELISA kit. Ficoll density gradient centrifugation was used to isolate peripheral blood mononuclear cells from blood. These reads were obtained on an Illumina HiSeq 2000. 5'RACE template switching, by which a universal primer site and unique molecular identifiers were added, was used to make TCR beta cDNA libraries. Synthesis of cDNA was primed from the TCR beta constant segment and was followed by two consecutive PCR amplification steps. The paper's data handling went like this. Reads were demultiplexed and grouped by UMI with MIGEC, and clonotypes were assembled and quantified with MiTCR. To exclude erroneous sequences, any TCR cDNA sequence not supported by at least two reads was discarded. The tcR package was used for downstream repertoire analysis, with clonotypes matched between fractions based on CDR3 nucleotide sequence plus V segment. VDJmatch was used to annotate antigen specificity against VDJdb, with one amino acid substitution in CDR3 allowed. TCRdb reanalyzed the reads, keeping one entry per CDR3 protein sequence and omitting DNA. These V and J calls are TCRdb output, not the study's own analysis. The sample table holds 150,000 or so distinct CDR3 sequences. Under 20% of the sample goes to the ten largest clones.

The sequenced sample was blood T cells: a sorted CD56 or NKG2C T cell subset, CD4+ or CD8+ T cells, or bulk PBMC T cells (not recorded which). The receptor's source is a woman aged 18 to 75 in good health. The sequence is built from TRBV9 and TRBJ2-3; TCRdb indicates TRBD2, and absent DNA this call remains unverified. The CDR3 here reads CASSSIAGPTDTQYF.